This is a list of T cell receptor beta chains from one sample in a study of blood T cell repertoires in COVID-19. Profiled with immunoSEQ multiplex PCR; TCRdb holds only in-frame clones, not every one. The data contain approximately 96,000 clones, around 96% of them singletons. Sequenced input: peripheral blood. The origin of the receptors is a human donor with active COVID-19. The donor label of this sample is uncertain. CDR3s include the opening cysteine and the closing phenylalanine or tryptophan. D genes are given only for firm matches. Expanded clones are given a class, and other clones once, few, many or no size at all.

j_gene: TRBJ1-2; abundance: NA; v_gene: TRBV12-3/TRBV12-4; d_gene: NA; CDR3nt: TGTGCCAGCAGTTTCGGGGAGAACTATGGCTACACCTTC; CDR3aa: CASSFGENYGYTF
j_gene: TRBJ1-1; abundance: NA; v_gene: TRBV4-1; d_gene: TRBD1; CDR3nt: TGCGCCAGCAAAGCTAAACGAACTACCGGGACAGGGGTAAGTAGGAACACTGAAGCTTTCTTT; CDR3aa: CASKAKRTTGTGVSRNTEAFF
j_gene: TRBJ2-7; abundance: NA; v_gene: TRBV19; d_gene: TRBD2; CDR3nt: TGTGCCAGTAGTGGATACCCGACTAGCGGATCGCAGTACTTC; CDR3aa: CASSGYPTSGSQYF
j_gene: TRBJ2-2; abundance: NA; v_gene: TRBV6-4; d_gene: TRBD1; CDR3nt: TGTGCCAGCAGAGAGACAGGGGTCACCGGGGAGCTGTTTTTT; CDR3aa: CASRETGVTGELFF
j_gene: TRBJ2-7; abundance: NA; v_gene: TRBV14; d_gene: NA; CDR3nt: TGTGCCAGCAGCCCCAGCCGGGGGTACGAGCAGTACTTC; CDR3aa: CASSPSRGYEQYF
j_gene: TRBJ2-1; abundance: NA; v_gene: TRBV19; d_gene: TRBD1; CDR3nt: TGTGCCAGTAGTCCCATCTCGGACAGGGGGTACGAGCAGTTCTTC; CDR3aa: CASSPISDRGYEQFF
j_gene: TRBJ2-2; abundance: NA; v_gene: TRBV7-2; d_gene: TRBD2; CDR3nt: TGTGCCAGCAGCTTAGGGACTAGCTTCAGCACCGGGGAGCTGTTTTTT; CDR3aa: CASSLGTSFSTGELFF
j_gene: TRBJ2-7; abundance: NA; v_gene: TRBV4-1; d_gene: TRBD1; CDR3nt: TGCGCCAGCAGCCAAGATATCACCGGGACAGGGGGTTCCTACGAGCAGTACTTC; CDR3aa: CASSQDITGTGGSYEQYF
j_gene: TRBJ2-7; abundance: NA; v_gene: TRBV3-1/TRBV3-2; d_gene: NA; CDR3nt: TGTGCCAGCAGCCAAGATGGCAGTACGGGCTACGAGCAGTACTTC; CDR3aa: CASSQDGSTGYEQYF
j_gene: TRBJ2-1; abundance: NA; v_gene: TRBV7-2; d_gene: NA; CDR3nt: TGTGCCAGCAGCCACCGGGACTGGGGCACCAATGAGCAGTTCTTC; CDR3aa: CASSHRDWGTNEQFF
j_gene: TRBJ2-7; abundance: NA; v_gene: TRBV7-8; d_gene: NA; CDR3nt: TGTGCCAGCATACAGGAGCTTAGTAGCGAGCAGTACTTC; CDR3aa: CASIQELSSEQYF
j_gene: TRBJ1-6; abundance: NA; v_gene: TRBV9; d_gene: NA; CDR3nt: TGTGCCAGCACCCCCCGCCAAAGCCCGGAACTATCACCCCTCCACTTT; CDR3aa: CASTPRQSPELSPLHF
j_gene: TRBJ1-1; abundance: NA; v_gene: TRBV18; d_gene: TRBD1; CDR3nt: TGTGCCAGCTCACTGCGGACAGGGACGAACACTGAAGCTTTCTTT; CDR3aa: CASSLRTGTNTEAFF
j_gene: TRBJ1-2; abundance: NA; v_gene: TRBV7-9; d_gene: NA; CDR3nt: TGTGCCAGCAGCTCCTCGGGGGTTGGCTACACCTTC; CDR3aa: CASSSSGVGYTF
j_gene: TRBJ2-1; abundance: NA; v_gene: TRBV9; d_gene: TRBD2; CDR3nt: TGTGCCAGCAGCCCTAGCGGGGGCTCCTACAATGAGCAGTTCTTC; CDR3aa: CASSPSGGSYNEQFF
j_gene: TRBJ2-1; abundance: once; v_gene: TRBV15; d_gene: NA; CDR3nt: TGTGCCACCAGCAGAGACTACCTTGATTTATACAATGAGCAGTTCTTC; CDR3aa: CATSRDYLDLYNEQFF
j_gene: TRBJ1-1; abundance: once; v_gene: TRBV28; d_gene: TRBD1; CDR3nt: TGTGCCAGCAGTACAGGGGGCCGGAAAGCTTTCTTT; CDR3aa: CASSTGGRKAFF
j_gene: TRBJ2-1; abundance: NA; v_gene: TRBV4-2; d_gene: NA; CDR3nt: TGTGCCAGCAGCCAAGAAAGCCAAGCGGCTTACAATGAGCAGTTCTTC; CDR3aa: CASSQESQAAYNEQFF
j_gene: TRBJ2-4; abundance: NA; v_gene: TRBV18; d_gene: TRBD2; CDR3nt: TGTGCCAGCTCTCCTGGGACTAGCGGGATAAAAAACATTCAGTACTTC; CDR3aa: CASSPGTSGIKNIQYF
j_gene: TRBJ2-3; abundance: NA; v_gene: TRBV11-2; d_gene: TRBD2; CDR3nt: TGTGCCAGCAGCCAAGGACTAGCGGCAGATACGCAGTATTTT; CDR3aa: CASSQGLAADTQYF
j_gene: TRBJ2-6; abundance: NA; v_gene: TRBV4-3; d_gene: NA; CDR3nt: TGCGCCAGCAGCCAAGTGGGGCGGATGGGGGCCAACGTCCTGACTTTC; CDR3aa: CASSQVGRMGANVLTF
j_gene: TRBJ1-3; abundance: NA; v_gene: TRBV18; d_gene: NA; CDR3nt: TGTGCCAGCTCACCTTTGGGGGGATCCTCTGGAAACACCATATATTTT; CDR3aa: CASSPLGGSSGNTIYF
j_gene: TRBJ2-7; abundance: NA; v_gene: TRBV7-8; d_gene: NA; CDR3nt: TGTGCCAGCAGCTATCCACCGGGTTTATCCTACGAGCAGTACTTC; CDR3aa: CASSYPPGLSYEQYF
j_gene: TRBJ2-7; abundance: NA; v_gene: TRBV27; d_gene: TRBD1; CDR3nt: TGTGCCAGCAGTCGACAGGGGCGGGGCGAGCAGTACTTC; CDR3aa: CASSRQGRGEQYF
j_gene: TRBJ2-4; abundance: NA; v_gene: TRBV12-5; d_gene: NA; CDR3nt: TGTGCTAGTGGTTCCGGGGTGGGAGCGGCCAAAAACATTCAGTACTTC; CDR3aa: CASGSGVGAAKNIQYF
j_gene: TRBJ1-1; abundance: NA; v_gene: TRBV19; d_gene: NA; CDR3nt: TGTGCCAGTAGTCTCCGACAGGTGGGCACTGAAGCTTTCTTT; CDR3aa: CASSLRQVGTEAFF
j_gene: TRBJ2-5; abundance: NA; v_gene: TRBV21-1; d_gene: NA; CDR3nt: TGTGCCAGCAGCAAAGAGCCCCTGGAGACCCAGTACTTC; CDR3aa: CASSKEPLETQYF
j_gene: TRBJ2-7; abundance: once; v_gene: TRBV20-1; d_gene: NA; CDR3nt: TGCAGTGCTAGCAGGGACTACGAGCAGTACTTC; CDR3aa: CSASRDYEQYF
j_gene: TRBJ2-2; abundance: NA; v_gene: TRBV5-6; d_gene: TRBD2; CDR3nt: TGTGCCAGCAGCTTGGTTCCTAGCGGGAGACTCACCGGGGAGCTGTTTTTT; CDR3aa: CASSLVPSGRLTGELFF
j_gene: TRBJ2-1; abundance: NA; v_gene: TRBV7-2; d_gene: TRBD1; CDR3nt: TGTGCCAGCAGCCGGACAGGGAGCTTTGGTGATGAGCAGTTCTTC; CDR3aa: CASSRTGSFGDEQFF
j_gene: TRBJ2-6; abundance: NA; v_gene: TRBV6-5; d_gene: NA; CDR3nt: TGTGCCAGCAGCATCTCTGGGGCCAACGTCCTGACTTTC; CDR3aa: CASSISGANVLTF
j_gene: TRBJ1-6; abundance: few; v_gene: TRBV2; d_gene: TRBD1; CDR3nt: TGTGCCAGCAGTGTGGAGACAGGGTCGAAATCACCCCTCCACTTT; CDR3aa: CASSVETGSKSPLHF
j_gene: TRBJ2-2; abundance: NA; v_gene: TRBV28; d_gene: TRBD2; CDR3nt: TGTGCCAGCGGGATAAGGACTAGCGGGAGTCACACCGGGGAGCTGTTTTTT; CDR3aa: CASGIRTSGSHTGELFF
j_gene: TRBJ2-3; abundance: NA; v_gene: TRBV5-4; d_gene: NA; CDR3nt: TGTGCCAGCAGTTCCGACTCACCAGATACGCAGTATTTT; CDR3aa: CASSSDSPDTQYF
j_gene: TRBJ2-5; abundance: NA; v_gene: TRBV24-1; d_gene: NA; CDR3nt: TGTGCCACCAGTGATTTTAGCACCCAAGAGACCCAGTACTTC; CDR3aa: CATSDFSTQETQYF
j_gene: TRBJ2-3; abundance: once; v_gene: TRBV28; d_gene: TRBD2; CDR3nt: TGTGCCAGCAGTCTGTACCGGGGGGCAGATACGCAGTATTTT; CDR3aa: CASSLYRGADTQYF
j_gene: TRBJ1-1; abundance: NA; v_gene: TRBV7-2; d_gene: NA; CDR3nt: TGTGCCACCGAACAGGTAAAGAACACTGAAGCTTTCTTT; CDR3aa: CATEQVKNTEAFF
j_gene: TRBJ2-5; abundance: NA; v_gene: TRBV15; d_gene: TRBD1; CDR3nt: TGTGCCACCAGCACGGGGACAGGGGGGCAAGAGACCCAGTACTTC; CDR3aa: CATSTGTGGQETQYF
j_gene: TRBJ1-2; abundance: NA; v_gene: TRBV7-2; d_gene: NA; CDR3nt: TGTGCCAGCAGCCCCACAGGGAGCCTCTCGTATGGCTACACCTTC; CDR3aa: CASSPTGSLSYGYTF
j_gene: TRBJ1-1; abundance: NA; v_gene: TRBV19; d_gene: NA; CDR3nt: TGTGCCAGTAGTTTCCGAGGGGGGAACACTGAAGCTTTCTTT; CDR3aa: CASSFRGGNTEAFF
j_gene: TRBJ2-7; abundance: NA; v_gene: TRBV7-9; d_gene: TRBD1; CDR3nt: TGTGCCAGCAGCTCGGGACAGGTCAGGTACTACGAGCAGTACTTC; CDR3aa: CASSSGQVRYYEQYF
j_gene: TRBJ1-1; abundance: once; v_gene: TRBV5-1; d_gene: NA; CDR3nt: TGCGCCAGCAGCGTTCAGGGGAATTCGGGTGAAGCTTTCTTT; CDR3aa: CASSVQGNSGEAFF
j_gene: TRBJ2-3; abundance: NA; v_gene: TRBV5-1; d_gene: TRBD1; CDR3nt: TGCGCCAGCAGCTTGGGGGACAGGGGGATCGCAGATACGCAGTATTTT; CDR3aa: CASSLGDRGIADTQYF
j_gene: TRBJ2-2; abundance: NA; v_gene: TRBV15; d_gene: TRBD1; CDR3nt: TGTGCCACCAGGCAGGGGGCGAACACCGGGGAGCTGTTTTTT; CDR3aa: CATRQGANTGELFF
j_gene: TRBJ2-7; abundance: NA; v_gene: TRBV5-8; d_gene: NA; CDR3nt: TGTGCCAGCAGCTTGGCTCCCGAATCGGGCGAGCAGTACTTC; CDR3aa: CASSLAPESGEQYF
j_gene: TRBJ2-3; abundance: NA; v_gene: TRBV10-3; d_gene: TRBD2; CDR3nt: TGTGCCATCAGTGAGGGGACTAGCGGGGGGGCCTGGGATACGCAGTATTTT; CDR3aa: CAISEGTSGGAWDTQYF
j_gene: TRBJ1-6; abundance: NA; v_gene: TRBV18; d_gene: TRBD1; CDR3nt: TGTGCCAGCTCAGCGGGACAGGCCTATAATTCACCCCTCCACTTT; CDR3aa: CASSAGQAYNSPLHF
j_gene: TRBJ1-1; abundance: once; v_gene: TRBV7-9; d_gene: NA; CDR3nt: TGTGCCAGCAGAAGTAGCACTGAAGCTTTCTTT; CDR3aa: CASRSSTEAFF
j_gene: TRBJ1-2; abundance: NA; v_gene: TRBV9; d_gene: TRBD1; CDR3nt: TGTGCCAGCAGCGGACGACAGGGTCGTGGCTACACCTTC; CDR3aa: CASSGRQGRGYTF
j_gene: TRBJ2-1; abundance: NA; v_gene: TRBV10-3; d_gene: TRBD2; CDR3nt: TGTGCCATCCAACCGCTAGCGGGGGGCAGTAATGAGCAGTTCTTC; CDR3aa: CAIQPLAGGSNEQFF
j_gene: TRBJ1-6; abundance: NA; v_gene: TRBV27; d_gene: NA; CDR3nt: TGTGCCAGCAGTTTATTGGCCGTGGCTAATTCACCCCTCCACTTT; CDR3aa: CASSLLAVANSPLHF
j_gene: TRBJ1-5; abundance: NA; v_gene: TRBV11-2; d_gene: NA; CDR3nt: TGTGCCAGCAGCTTAGATCGGGGTCAGCCCCAGCATTTT; CDR3aa: CASSLDRGQPQHF
j_gene: TRBJ2-2; abundance: NA; v_gene: TRBV7-7; d_gene: TRBD2; CDR3nt: TGTGCCAGCAGCGTGACTAGCGGGGGGACCACCGGGGAGCTGTTTTTT; CDR3aa: CASSVTSGGTTGELFF
j_gene: TRBJ2-3; abundance: once; v_gene: TRBV6-1; d_gene: NA; CDR3nt: TGTGCCAGCAGTGAAGGTTGGGGGGAGGCTGATACGCAGTATTTT; CDR3aa: CASSEGWGEADTQYF
j_gene: TRBJ1-2; abundance: once; v_gene: TRBV18; d_gene: TRBD1; CDR3nt: TGTGCCAGCTCACCACCGTCCCGGACAGGGGGGTACTATGGCTACACCTTC; CDR3aa: CASSPPSRTGGYYGYTF
j_gene: TRBJ2-3; abundance: NA; v_gene: TRBV7-9; d_gene: NA; CDR3nt: TGTGCCAGCAGCTCCCCGGTAGGCACAGATACGCAGTATTTT; CDR3aa: CASSSPVGTDTQYF
j_gene: TRBJ1-1; abundance: NA; v_gene: TRBV29-1; d_gene: NA; CDR3nt: TGCAGCGCCGCCACTGGGCTGAACACTGAAGCTTTCTTT; CDR3aa: CSAATGLNTEAFF
j_gene: TRBJ2-1; abundance: NA; v_gene: TRBV6-6; d_gene: TRBD2; CDR3nt: TGTGCCAGCAGTTACGCCGGGGGGGATTCCTACAATGAGCAGTTCTTC; CDR3aa: CASSYAGGDSYNEQFF
j_gene: TRBJ1-5; abundance: NA; v_gene: TRBV9; d_gene: NA; CDR3nt: TGTGCCAGCAGCGTAGGCGGCAGCGCGACTCAGCCCCAGCATTTT; CDR3aa: CASSVGGSATQPQHF
j_gene: TRBJ2-7; abundance: NA; v_gene: TRBV10-3; d_gene: TRBD2; CDR3nt: TGTGCCATCAGTGCGGGGTCCCCGGGAGGGGCCTACGAGCAGTACTTC; CDR3aa: CAISAGSPGGAYEQYF